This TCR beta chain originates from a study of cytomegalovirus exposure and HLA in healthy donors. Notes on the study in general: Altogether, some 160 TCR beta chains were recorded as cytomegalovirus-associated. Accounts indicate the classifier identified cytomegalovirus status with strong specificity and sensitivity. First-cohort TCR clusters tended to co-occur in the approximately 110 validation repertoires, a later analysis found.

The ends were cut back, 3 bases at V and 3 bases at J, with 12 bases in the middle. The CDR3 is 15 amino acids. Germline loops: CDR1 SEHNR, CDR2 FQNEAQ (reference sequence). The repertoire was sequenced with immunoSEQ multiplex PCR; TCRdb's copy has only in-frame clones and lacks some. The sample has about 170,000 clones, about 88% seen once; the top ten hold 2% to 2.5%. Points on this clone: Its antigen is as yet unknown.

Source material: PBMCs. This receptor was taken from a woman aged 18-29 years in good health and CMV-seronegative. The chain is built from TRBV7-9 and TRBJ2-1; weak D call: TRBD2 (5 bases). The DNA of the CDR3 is TGTGCCAGCAGCTTGAGGGCAGCCCTCTACAATGAGCAGTTCTTC. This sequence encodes CASSLRAALYNEQFF.